This T cell receptor beta chain was recovered during a study of blood T cell repertoires in COVID-19. Study-wide context: Resolution of symptoms, clearance, or two negative PCRs was present in recovered Cohort 3 donors. Samples came from the United States, Italy and Spain, spanning acute and convalescent COVID-19.

Ages ranged from about 18 to 100 years, with residence in 24 US areas. Categorization into cohorts depended on clinical history that participants reported. The repertoire was sequenced with immunoSEQ multiplex PCR; TCRdb's copy has only in-frame clones and lacks some. The sample lists around 200,000 clones, about 86% seen once, with roughly 3.2% in the top ten. V lost 0 bases, J lost 6 bases, and 14 bases lay in between. Germline CDR1 is LGHNA and CDR2 is YSLEER. This CDR3 spans 15 amino acids. The V and J genes are TRBV4-3 and TRBJ1-1; perhaps TRBD1 as D (5 bases). This receptor was identified in a woman aged 45-59 years in a cohort exposed to, infected with or recovered from COVID-19 (not recorded which). Specimen: PBMCs or T cells enriched from blood (not recorded which). The CDR3 bases are TGCGCCAGCAGCCAAGATGCCAATCTAGGGGCTGAAGCTTTCTTT. This gives the protein CASSQDANLGAEAFF.